This TCR beta chain was obtained from a study of cytomegalovirus exposure and HLA in healthy donors. For the study at large: A data release that came early held some 84 million unique TCRs from HLA-typed donors.

PCR was performed using 60 Vbeta and 13 Jbeta primers. Sequenced by immunoSEQ multiplex PCR; TCRdb stores in-frame clones only, minus some. The profile shows around 250,000 clones, 80% to 95% of them singletons. J was trimmed by 9 bases and V by 4 bases; bases with no gene match: 5. The CDR3 loop spans 13 amino acids. Germline V gene data show CDR1 as MDHEN and CDR2 as SYDVKM. Sample: PBMCs. The rearrangement links TRBV28 to TRBJ1-5; 8 bases agree with TRBD1. This TCR was recovered from a girl aged 2-10 years in good health and CMV-seronegative. The CDR3 spells CASSYRGVSPQHF. In nucleotides, the CDR3 is TGTGCCAGCAGTTACAGGGGGGTATCGCCCCAGCATTTT. The complete variable domain, with remaining parts taken from reference TRBV28 and TRBJ1-5, reads DVKVTQSSRYLVKRTGEKVFLECVQDMDHENMFWYRQDPGLGLRLIYFSYDVKMKEKGDIPEGYSVSREKKERFSLILESASTNQTSMYLCASSYRGVSPQHFGDGTRLSIL.